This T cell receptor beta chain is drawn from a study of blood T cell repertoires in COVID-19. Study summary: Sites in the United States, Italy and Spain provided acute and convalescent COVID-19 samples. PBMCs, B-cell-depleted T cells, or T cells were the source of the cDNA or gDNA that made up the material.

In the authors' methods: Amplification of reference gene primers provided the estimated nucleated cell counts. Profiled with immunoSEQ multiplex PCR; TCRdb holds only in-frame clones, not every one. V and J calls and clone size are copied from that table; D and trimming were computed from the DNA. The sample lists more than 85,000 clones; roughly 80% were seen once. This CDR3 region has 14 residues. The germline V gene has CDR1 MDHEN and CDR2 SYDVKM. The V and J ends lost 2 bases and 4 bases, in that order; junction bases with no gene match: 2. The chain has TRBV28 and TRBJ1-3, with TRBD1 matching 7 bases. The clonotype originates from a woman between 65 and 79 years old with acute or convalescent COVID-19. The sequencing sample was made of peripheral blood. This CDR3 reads CASSLPGQGNTIYF. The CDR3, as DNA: TGTGCCAGCAGTTTACCGGGACAGGGAAACACCATATATTTT.